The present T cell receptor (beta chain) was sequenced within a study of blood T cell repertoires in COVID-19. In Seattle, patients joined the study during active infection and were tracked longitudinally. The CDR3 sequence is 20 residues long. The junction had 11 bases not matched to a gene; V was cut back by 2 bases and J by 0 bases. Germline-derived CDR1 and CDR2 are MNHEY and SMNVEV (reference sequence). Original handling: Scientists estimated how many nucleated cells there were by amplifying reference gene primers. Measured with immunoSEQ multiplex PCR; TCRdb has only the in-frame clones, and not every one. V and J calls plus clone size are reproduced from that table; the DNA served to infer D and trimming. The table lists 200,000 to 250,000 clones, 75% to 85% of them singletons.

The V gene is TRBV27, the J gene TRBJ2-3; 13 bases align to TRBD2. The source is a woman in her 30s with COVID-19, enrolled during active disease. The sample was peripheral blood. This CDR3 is CASSLSRITSGGASTDTQYF. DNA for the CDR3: TGTGCCAGCAGTTTAAGCCGAATCACTAGCGGGGGGGCCAGCACAGATACGCAGTATTTT.